The sequence of this TCR beta chain was determined in a study of T cell responses to AZD1222 COVID-19 vaccine. General study points: The repertoires were collected only after the peak T cell response.

Trimming removed 5 bases at V and 0 bases at J, with 13 bases between. Germline loops: CDR1 MNHEY, CDR2 SVGAGI. This CDR3 has 15 amino acids. Notes on this clone: Antigen: not known.

TCRdb's copy holds only in-frame clones and misses some; the assay was immunoSEQ multiplex PCR. This sample has under 100,000 clones; over 70% occur once, and the top ten carry roughly 15%. This sequence was found in an adult in good health. The chain uses TRBV6-5 and TRBJ2-5; a weak D match, TRBD2 (5 bases). Sequencing was performed on peripheral blood, taken on day 0 of AZD1222 vaccination. The DNA of the CDR3 is TGTGCCAGCAGTCCGGGGAGCGGATACCAAGAGACCCAGTACTTC. It translates to CASSPGSGYQETQYF.